Sequencing of this T cell receptor (beta chain) was carried out in a study of CD8 T cells in Susac syndrome. In the multiple sclerosis control group, patients were treatment-naive and had stable or active relapsing-remitting disease. RNA was extracted with the RNeasy kit, and a quantity of roughly 0.5 to 1 ug was reverse transcribed using random hexamers. TCRdb re-derived calls from the immunoSEQ multiplex PCR reads in MiXCR, one entry per CDR3 protein. The sample shows approximately 270,000 distinct CDR3 sequences, about 93% of them seen only once. This clonotype was obtained from a human donor with multiple sclerosis. Sequencing was done on a sample of CD4+ T cells from PBMCs.

CDR3 amino acids: CASSQLNQGHAYGYTF. The CDR3 nucleotides read TGCGCCAGCAGCCAGCTGAATCAGGGCCACGCATATGGCTACACCTTC. This chain connects TRBV4-1 to TRBJ1-2, with D possibly matching TRBD1 (5 bases). Germline assignment: CDR1 MGHRA and CDR2 YSYEKL. Trimming stripped 3 bases from V and 5 bases from J, with 19 bases between. The CDR3 loop spans 16 amino acids.